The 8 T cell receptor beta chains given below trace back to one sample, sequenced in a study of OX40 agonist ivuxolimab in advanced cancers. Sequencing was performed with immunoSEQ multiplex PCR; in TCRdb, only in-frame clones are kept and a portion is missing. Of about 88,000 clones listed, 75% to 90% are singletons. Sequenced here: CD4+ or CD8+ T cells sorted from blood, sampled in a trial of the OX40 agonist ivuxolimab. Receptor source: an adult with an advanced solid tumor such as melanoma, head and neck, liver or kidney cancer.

DNA of the CDR3: TGTGCCAGCAGTTATGGTTCGAGGAGCCCCTACGAGCAGTACGTC. Encoded protein: CASSYGSRSPYEQYV. This chain uses TRBV28 with TRBJ2-7; D not resolved. CDR1 and CDR2 (germline): MDHEN, SYDVKM. The CDR3 totals 15 residues. The ends were cut back, 4 bases at V and 2 bases at J, with 15 bases in the middle.

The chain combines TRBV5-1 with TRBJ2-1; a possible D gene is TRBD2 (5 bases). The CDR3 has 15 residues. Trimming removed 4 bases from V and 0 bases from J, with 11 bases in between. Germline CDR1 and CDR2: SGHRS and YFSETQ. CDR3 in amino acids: CASSIGGGSYNEQFF. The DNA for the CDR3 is TGCGCCAGCAGCATTGGAGGCGGCTCCTACAATGAGCAGTTCTTC.

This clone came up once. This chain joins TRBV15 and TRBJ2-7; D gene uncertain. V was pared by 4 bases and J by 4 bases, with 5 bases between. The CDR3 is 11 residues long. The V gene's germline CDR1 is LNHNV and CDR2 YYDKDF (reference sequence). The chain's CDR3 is CATSTEYEQYF. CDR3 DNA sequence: TGTGCCACCAGCACAGAGTACGAGCAGTACTTC.

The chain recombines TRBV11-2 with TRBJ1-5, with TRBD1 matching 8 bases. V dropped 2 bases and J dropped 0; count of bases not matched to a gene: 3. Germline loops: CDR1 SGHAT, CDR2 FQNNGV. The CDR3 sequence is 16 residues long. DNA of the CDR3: TGTGCCAGCAGCTTATCGGGACAGGCTAGCAATCAGCCCCAGCATTTT. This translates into CASSLSGQASNQPQHF. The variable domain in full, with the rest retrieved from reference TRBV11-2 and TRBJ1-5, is EAGVAQSPRYKIIEKRQSVAFWCNPISGHATLYWYQQILGQGPKLLIQFQNNGVVDDSQLPKDRFSAERLKGVDSTLKIQPAKLEDSAVYLCASSLSGQASNQPQHFGDGTRLSIL.

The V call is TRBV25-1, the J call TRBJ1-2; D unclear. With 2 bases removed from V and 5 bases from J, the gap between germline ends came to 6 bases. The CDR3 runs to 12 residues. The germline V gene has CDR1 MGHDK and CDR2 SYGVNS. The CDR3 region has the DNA TGTGCCAGCAGTGAACAAAGTTATGGCTACACCTTC. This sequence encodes CASSEQSYGYTF.

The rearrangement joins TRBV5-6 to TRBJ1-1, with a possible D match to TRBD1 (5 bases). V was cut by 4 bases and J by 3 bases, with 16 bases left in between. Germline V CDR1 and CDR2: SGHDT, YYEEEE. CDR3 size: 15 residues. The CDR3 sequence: CASSPQVGADTEAFF. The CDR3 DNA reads TGTGCCAGCAGCCCCCAAGTCGGGGCCGACACTGAAGCTTTCTTT.

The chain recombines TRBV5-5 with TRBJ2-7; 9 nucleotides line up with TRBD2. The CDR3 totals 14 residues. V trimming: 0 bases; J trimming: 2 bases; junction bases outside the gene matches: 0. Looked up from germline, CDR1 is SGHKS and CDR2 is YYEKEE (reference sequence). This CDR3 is CASSLASGAYEQYF. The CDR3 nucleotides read TGTGCCAGCAGCTTGGCTAGCGGGGCCTACGAGCAGTACTTC.

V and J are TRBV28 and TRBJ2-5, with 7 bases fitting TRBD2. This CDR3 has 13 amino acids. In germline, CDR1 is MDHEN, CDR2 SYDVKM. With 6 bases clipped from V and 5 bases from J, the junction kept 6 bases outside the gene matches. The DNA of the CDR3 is TGTGCCAGCAGGTTTTTGGGGGGGGAGACCCAGTACTTC. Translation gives CASRFLGGETQYF.